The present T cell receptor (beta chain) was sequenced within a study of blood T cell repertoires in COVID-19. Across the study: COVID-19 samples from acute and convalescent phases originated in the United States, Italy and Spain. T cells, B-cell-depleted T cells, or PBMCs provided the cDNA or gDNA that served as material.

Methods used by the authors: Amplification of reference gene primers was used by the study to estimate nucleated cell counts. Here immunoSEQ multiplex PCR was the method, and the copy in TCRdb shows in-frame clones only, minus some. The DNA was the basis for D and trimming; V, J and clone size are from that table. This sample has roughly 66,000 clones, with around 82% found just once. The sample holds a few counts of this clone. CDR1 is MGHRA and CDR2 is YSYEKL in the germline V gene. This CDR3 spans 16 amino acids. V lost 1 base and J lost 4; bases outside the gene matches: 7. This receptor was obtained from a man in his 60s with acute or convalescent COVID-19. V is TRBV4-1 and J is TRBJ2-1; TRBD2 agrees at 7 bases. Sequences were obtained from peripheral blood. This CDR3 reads CASSQVSASGYNEQFF. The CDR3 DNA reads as TGCGCCAGCAGCCAAGTGTCAGCTAGCGGATACAATGAGCAGTTCTTC.